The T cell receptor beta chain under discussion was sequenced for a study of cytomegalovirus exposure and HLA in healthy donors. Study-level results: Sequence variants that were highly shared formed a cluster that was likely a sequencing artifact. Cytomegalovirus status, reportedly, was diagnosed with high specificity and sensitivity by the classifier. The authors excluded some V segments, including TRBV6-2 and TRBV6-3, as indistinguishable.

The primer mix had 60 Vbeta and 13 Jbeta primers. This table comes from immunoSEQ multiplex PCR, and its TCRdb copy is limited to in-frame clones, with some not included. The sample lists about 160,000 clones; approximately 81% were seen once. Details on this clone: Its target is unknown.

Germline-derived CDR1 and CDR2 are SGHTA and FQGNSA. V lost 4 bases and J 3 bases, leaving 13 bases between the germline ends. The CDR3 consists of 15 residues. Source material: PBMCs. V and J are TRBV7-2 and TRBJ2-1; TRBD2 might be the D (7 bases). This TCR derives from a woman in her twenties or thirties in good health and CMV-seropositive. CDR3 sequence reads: CASSSTGGLYNEQFF. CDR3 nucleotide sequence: TGTGCCAGCAGCTCCACGGGGGGCCTCTACAATGAGCAGTTCTTC.